The 9 T cell receptor beta chains listed next were all sequenced from one sample in a study of Ad26.COV2.S vaccination and SARS-CoV-2 variants. Clones were sequenced by immunoSEQ multiplex PCR, and TCRdb holds only the in-frame ones, with some missing. In the table there are 300,000 to 450,000 clones, roughly 94% of which are singletons. Sequencing used peripheral blood, obtained after recovery from COVID-19. Source of these receptors: a human donor who had recovered from COVID-19.

The rearrangement joins TRBV3-1 (or the pseudogene TRBV3-2) to TRBJ2-6; maybe TRBD1 (6 bases). CDR3 length: 16 residues. V gave up 1 base and J gave up 4 bases, with 11 bases separating them. Germline CDR1 and CDR2: LGHDT and YNNKEL (reference sequence). The CDR3 spells CASSQVQGTGANVLTF. The CDR3 nucleotides are TGTGCCAGCAGCCAAGTCCAGGGGACAGGGGCCAACGTCCTGACTTTC.

J is TRBJ2-3 and V is TRBV9; tentatively, D is TRBD1 or TRBD2 (6 bases each). The CDR3 is made up of 15 amino acids. The germline V gene has CDR1 SGDLS and CDR2 YYNGEE. V was cut by 3 bases and J by 4 bases, with 15 bases left in between. The CDR3 loop reads CASSAEGELSDTQYF. In DNA, the CDR3 is TGTGCCAGCAGCGCGGAGGGGGAATTATCAGATACGCAGTATTTT.

The chain joins TRBV7-8 to TRBJ1-5; no clear D. From germline, CDR1 is SGHVS and CDR2 FQNEAQ. The CDR3 covers 13 residues. Trimming left V 3 bases short and J 2 bases short, with 5 bases between. CDR3 residues: CASSFGGNQPQHF. CDR3 DNA sequence: TGTGCCAGCAGCTTCGGCGGCAATCAGCCCCAGCATTTT.

This chain uses TRBV6-2 or TRBV6-3 with TRBJ2-2; D perhaps matches TRBD2 (6 bases). The length of the CDR3 is 15 residues. The germline gives CDR1 MNHEY, CDR2 SVGEGT. The germline V and J ends were trimmed by 2 bases and 0 bases, with 7 bases remaining between them. Written as DNA, the CDR3 is TGTGCCAGCAGTTACGGACTAACGAACACCGGGGAGCTGTTTTTT. Translating gives CASSYGLTNTGELFF.

J is TRBJ2-7 and V is TRBV5-8; TRBD1 agrees at 7 bases. The germline gives CDR1 SGHTS, CDR2 YDEGEE. The V gene end was trimmed by 4 bases and the J gene end by 1 base; junction bases not matched to a gene: 8. This CDR3 comprises 15 residues. CDR3 sequence reads: CASSRFTGDSYEQYF. CDR3 sequence (DNA): TGTGCCAGCAGCCGTTTTACAGGGGATTCCTACGAGCAGTACTTC.

The V call is TRBV29-1, the J call TRBJ1-1; D gene unclear. The V and J ends lost 6 bases and 4 bases respectively, with 3 bases between them. Germline lookup yields CDR1 SQVTM and CDR2 ANQGSEA. This CDR3 is 9 amino acids long. The CDR3 protein is CSVGTEAFF. The CDR3 DNA is TGCAGCGTAGGCACTGAAGCTTTCTTT.

This clone was recorded only once. The CDR3 DNA reads as TGTGCCAGCCGGTTTTCGGGGGGGGCTCGGTCACCCCTCCACTTT. The encoded protein is CASRFSGGARSPLHF. The chain is built from TRBV6-5 and TRBJ1-6; maybe TRBD1 (6 bases). Germline loops: CDR1 MNHEY, CDR2 SVGAGI. The V and J ends lost 8 bases and 10 bases respectively, with 21 bases between them. This CDR3 comprises 15 residues.

The chain combines TRBV7-6 with TRBJ2-2; possibly TRBD2 for D (6 bases). Germline loops: CDR1 SGHVS, CDR2 FNYEAQ. V lost 5 bases to trimming and J lost 3 bases, with 16 bases between them. The CDR3 is 16 residues long. CDR3 amino acids: CASSPRSEGDTGELFF. CDR3 DNA sequence: TGTGCCAGCAGCCCCCGGTCGGAGGGCGACACCGGGGAGCTGTTTTTT. Full variable domain (missing parts from reference TRBV7-6 and TRBJ2-2): GAGVSQSPRYKVTKRGQDVALRCDPISGHVSLYWYRQALGQGPEFLTYFNYEAQQDKSGLPNDRFSAERPEGSISTLTIQRTEQRDSAMYRCASSPRSEGDTGELFFGEGSRLTVL.

V gene TRBV7-3 combines with J gene TRBJ2-5; D remains unclear. CDR1 and CDR2 (germline): SGHTA, FQGTGA. V was clipped by 3 bases and J by 2 bases, with 7 bases between them. The CDR3 loop spans 13 amino acids. This CDR3 is CASSLVPQETQYF. CDR3 nucleotides: TGTGCCAGCAGCTTGGTGCCGCAAGAGACCCAGTACTTC.